Below are 26 T cell receptor beta chains sequenced from a single sample in a study of blood T cell repertoires in COVID-19. The table came from immunoSEQ multiplex PCR; TCRdb's copy has only in-frame clones and leaves some out. The table shows approximately 170,000 clones, with approximately 90% occurring only once. The sequencing sample was made of peripheral blood. The source of these receptors is a man under 40 with acute or convalescent COVID-19.

V and J are TRBV19 and TRBJ2-2, with D perhaps matching TRBD2 (5 bases). Germline assignment: CDR1 LNHDA and CDR2 SQIVND (reference sequence). This CDR3 has 17 amino acids. Trimming took 3 bases from V and 6 from J, leaving 20 bases between them. Here the CDR3 reads CASSMGSLWVSAGELFF. The CDR3 coding sequence is TGTGCCAGTAGTATGGGGTCTTTATGGGTTAGCGCCGGGGAGCTGTTTTTT.

The chain has TRBV2 and TRBJ2-3; 13 nucleotides match TRBD2. Per germline, CDR1 SNHLY and CDR2 FYNNEI. Trimming took 7 bases from V and 4 from J; bases not matched to a gene: 8. The CDR3 runs to 16 residues. As DNA, the CDR3 is TGTGCCAGCATCCCTAGGACTAGCGGGAGTGCAGATACGCAGTATTTT. Amino acid sequence: CASIPRTSGSADTQYF.

This clone was counted a single time. The DNA for the CDR3 is TGTGCCAGCAGCCCTAGGGAGGGAAACAATGAGCAGTTCTTC. It yields the protein CASSPREGNNEQFF. The chain employs TRBV7-3 and TRBJ2-1; 7 bases line up with TRBD2. This CDR3 is built from 14 residues. Germline lookup yields CDR1 SGHTA and CDR2 FQGTGA. J gave up 5 bases and V 5 bases, and 6 bases lay outside the gene matches.

The V and J genes are TRBV28 and TRBJ1-5, with 10 bases fitting TRBD1. Germline loops: CDR1 MDHEN, CDR2 SYDVKM. After removal of 5 bases from V and 1 base from J, the junction contained 8 bases not matched to a gene. The CDR3 runs to 17 residues. The CDR3 is CASSEMTGGMSNQPQHF. DNA of the CDR3: TGTGCCAGCAGTGAAATGACAGGGGGCATGAGCAATCAGCCCCAGCATTTT.

The chain recombines TRBV5-4 with TRBJ1-6; 11 bases are shared with TRBD1. From germline, CDR1 is SGHNT and CDR2 YYREEE (reference sequence). Losses at the gene ends were 1 base for V and 2 bases for J; bases not matched to a gene: 2. The CDR3 has 17 amino acids. The CDR3 region is CASSLRGQGAYNSPLHF. In DNA form, the CDR3 reads TGTGCCAGCAGCTTGAGGGGACAGGGGGCCTATAATTCACCCCTCCACTTT.

The count of this clone is one. The chain employs TRBV6-5 and TRBJ1-1; D perhaps matches TRBD1 (5 bases). The CDR3 contains 13 residues. Between the trimmed V and J ends, which lost 7 bases and 1 base, there was a span of 10 bases. Germline V gene data show CDR1 as MNHEY and CDR2 as SVGAGI. CDR3 nucleotides: TGTGCCAGCACAGGGCCCCCGAACACTGAAGCTTTCTTT. Residues: CASTGPPNTEAFF.

The V gene is TRBV7-6, the J gene TRBJ1-2, with D uncertain. V lost 4 bases and J 10 bases, leaving 13 bases between the germline ends. This CDR3 comprises 12 residues. Germline V gene sequence: CDR1 SGHVS, CDR2 FNYEAQ. DNA for the CDR3: TGTGCCAGCAGCTCGGGAGTTTACAACTACACCTTC. It encodes CASSSGVYNYTF.

This rearrangement joins TRBV5-4 to TRBJ1-3; TRBD1 is a possible D gene (5 bases). Trimming removed 0 bases from V and 2 bases from J, with 15 bases in between. The V gene's germline CDR1 is SGHNT and CDR2 YYREEE (reference sequence). The CDR3 has 17 amino acids. The CDR3 region is CASSLGSGGSAGNTIYF. DNA for the CDR3: TGTGCCAGCAGCTTGGGTAGCGGGGGATCTGCTGGAAACACCATATATTTT. Together with reference TRBV5-4 and TRBJ1-3, the CDR3 gives the full variable domain: ETGVTQSPTHLIKTRGQQVTLRCSSQSGHNTVSWYQQALGQGPQFIFQYYREEENGRGNFPPRFSGLQFPNYSSELNVNALELDDSALYLCASSLGSGGSAGNTIYFGEGSWLTVV.

This clone was seen only once. This chain joins TRBV18 and TRBJ1-5; weak D call: TRBD1 (6 bases). Germline CDR1 reads KGHSH; CDR2 reads LQKENI. This CDR3 has 14 residues. V was trimmed by 5 bases and J by 6 bases, leaving 14 bases between them. CDR3 in DNA: TGTGCCAGCTCATCCACAGGGATCAGTCAGCCCCAGCATTTT. This sequence encodes CASSSTGISQPQHF.

The CDR3 coding sequence is TGTGCCAGCAGTTTATGGCGGGGAACTGAAGCTTTCTTT. As protein: CASSLWRGTEAFF. The chain uses TRBV12-3 or TRBV12-4 and TRBJ1-1; D not resolved. Trimming shortened V by 2 bases and J by 5 bases, and 9 bases separated the two germline ends. The CDR3 loop spans 13 amino acids.

The CDR3: CASSRGGNSYEQYF. The DNA of the CDR3 is TGTGCCAGCAGTCGGGGGGGAAACTCCTACGAGCAGTACTTC. The chain joins TRBV28 to TRBJ2-7; 8 bases are shared with TRBD2. V was pared by 5 bases and J by 0 bases, with 3 bases of the junction left unmatched. This CDR3 is built from 14 residues. The germline V gene encodes CDR1 MDHEN and CDR2 SYDVKM.

The rearrangement links TRBV10-3 to TRBJ2-3; D not certain. This CDR3 has 14 amino acids. The V end was cut by 0 bases, the J end by 0 bases, with 4 bases between. The germline gives CDR1 ENHRY, CDR2 SYGVKD. Here the CDR3 reads CAISESPSTDTQYF. The DNA of the CDR3 is TGTGCCATCAGTGAGTCTCCTAGCACAGATACGCAGTATTTT.

The chain recombines TRBV4-1 with TRBJ1-5; D is uncertain. Germline V gene lookup returns CDR1 MGHRA and CDR2 YSYEKL. The CDR3 totals 15 residues. V lost 0 bases, J lost 6 bases, and 12 bases lay in between. The CDR3 protein is CASSQDRVRGQPQHF. DNA of the CDR3: TGCGCCAGCAGCCAAGATAGAGTACGGGGTCAGCCCCAGCATTTT.

This sequence joins TRBV2 and TRBJ2-2; D uncertain. The CDR3 sequence is 15 residues long. The V and J ends lost 5 bases and 1 base respectively, with 11 bases between them. The V gene's germline CDR1 is SNHLY and CDR2 FYNNEI. The CDR3: CASSYLKKNTGELFF. For the CDR3, the DNA is TGTGCCAGCAGTTACCTAAAAAAGAACACCGGGGAGCTGTTTTTT.

V gene TRBV7-8 combines with J gene TRBJ2-3, with TRBD1 identical over 10 bases. Per the germline V gene, CDR1 is SGHVS and CDR2 is FQNEAQ. The CDR3 contains 15 residues. J was trimmed by 4 bases and V by 3 bases; bases with no gene match: 4. The DNA for the CDR3 is TGTGCCAGCAGCTTCCTAGGACAGGGGGCAGATACGCAGTATTTT. Its protein product is CASSFLGQGADTQYF.

The gene calls are TRBV15 and TRBJ1-1, with D unresolved. The V gene lost 2 bases and the J gene lost 2 bases, with 15 bases spanning the gap. The CDR3 length is 16 residues. Germline values: CDR1 LNHNV, CDR2 YYDKDF (reference sequence). The CDR3 is CATSRHAGNLNTEAFF. The CDR3 DNA is TGTGCCACCAGCAGACATGCGGGGAACCTAAACACTGAAGCTTTCTTT. Complete variable domain (other parts from reference TRBV15 and TRBJ1-1): DAMVIQNPRYQVTQFGKPVTLSCSQTLNHNVMYWYQQKSSQAPKLLFHYYDKDFNNEADTPDNFQSRRPNTSFCFLDIRSPGLGDTAMYLCATSRHAGNLNTEAFFGQGTRLTVV.

The V call is TRBV11-2, the J call TRBJ2-3; 16 bases are a match to TRBD2. The trim removed 5 bases at V and 6 bases at J, leaving 5 bases unmatched. CDR3 length: 16 residues. The germline gives CDR1 SGHAT, CDR2 FQNNGV. CDR3 region: CASSEGTSGRGDTQYF. The CDR3 nucleotides are TGTGCCAGCAGCGAAGGGACTAGCGGGAGGGGGGATACGCAGTATTTT.

The J gene is TRBJ2-3, the V gene TRBV5-5; D is uncertain. V was shortened by 0 bases and J by 0 bases, with 11 bases between the two germline ends. This CDR3 contains 16 residues. Germline CDR1 is SGHKS and CDR2 is YYEKEE (reference sequence). The CDR3 protein is CASSLVQWQSTDTQYF. In DNA, the CDR3 is TGTGCCAGCAGCTTGGTGCAATGGCAGAGCACAGATACGCAGTATTTT.

The rearrangement joins TRBV18 to TRBJ1-6, with D perhaps TRBD1 (6 bases). This CDR3 is 14 amino acids long. Germline CDR1 KGHSH, CDR2 LQKENI. Trimming left V 2 bases short and J 8 bases short, with 10 bases between. The CDR3 reads CASSPSTGYSPLHF. The CDR3 nucleotides read TGTGCCAGCTCACCATCGACAGGTTATTCACCCCTCCACTTT.

V gene TRBV2 combines with J gene TRBJ1-4; 9 bases line up with TRBD1. V was clipped by 3 bases and J by 5 bases; unmatched bases: 4. Germline V gives CDR1 SNHLY, CDR2 FYNNEI. CDR3 length: 15 amino acids. CDR3 region: CASSEAGTGNEKLFF. In DNA, the CDR3 is TGTGCCAGCAGTGAGGCCGGGACAGGGAATGAAAAACTGTTTTTT.

This clone came up once. The V call is TRBV7-3, the J call TRBJ2-7, with D maybe TRBD1 (6 bases). Germline loops: CDR1 SGHTA, CDR2 FQGTGA. Trimming took 1 base from V and 1 from J, leaving 17 bases between them. The CDR3 is 17 residues long. For the CDR3, the DNA is TGTGCCAGCAGCTTAAGACCCTTTAGTACAGGGTCCTACGAGCAGTACTTC. This codes for CASSLRPFSTGSYEQYF. Using reference TRBV7-3 and TRBJ2-7 for the parts outside the CDR3, the full variable domain is GAGVSQTPSNKVTEKGKYVELRCDPISGHTALYWYRQSLGQGPEFLIYFQGTGAADDSGLPNDRFFAVRPEGSVSTLKIQRTERGDSAVYLCASSLRPFSTGSYEQYFGPGTRLTVT.

This chain joins TRBV5-1 and TRBJ2-5; 12 positions agree with TRBD2. The CDR3 is made up of 15 amino acids. The germline CDR1 and CDR2 sequences are SGHRS and YFSETQ. V dropped 4 bases and J dropped 10; count of bases not matched to a gene: 11. The CDR3 region has the DNA TGCGCCAGCAGCCCCCCTAGCGGGGGGGCCGGGGACCAGTACTTC. Protein product: CASSPPSGGAGDQYF.

The CDR3 DNA sequence: TGCGCCAGCAGCTTGGAGGGACAGGGTAATCAGCCCCAGCATTTT. Its protein product is CASSLEGQGNQPQHF. This chain joins TRBV5-1 and TRBJ1-5, with 9 bases lining up with TRBD1. The CDR3 contains 15 residues. The V gene's germline CDR1 is SGHRS and CDR2 YFSETQ. The V gene end was trimmed by 0 bases and the J gene end by 4 bases; junction bases not matched to a gene: 2.

The chain employs TRBV10-2 and TRBJ1-5; no clear D. Looked up from germline, CDR1 is WSHSY and CDR2 is SAAADI. V lost 2 bases and J lost 4, with 9 bases in between. This CDR3 is 14 amino acids long. DNA for the CDR3: TGCGCCAGCAGTGAGCGAGAGTCGAATCAGCCCCAGCATTTT. Translated: CASSERESNQPQHF.

This clone was detected only a few times. J is TRBJ2-7 and V is TRBV28, with D perhaps TRBD1 (5 bases). The CDR3 length is 14 residues. CDR1 and CDR2 (germline): MDHEN, SYDVKM. Trimming pared 6 bases from V and 3 bases from J, leaving 15 bases between. The CDR3 sequence: CASRQTGPVYEQYF. In DNA form, the CDR3 reads TGTGCCAGCAGACAAACAGGTCCCGTCTACGAGCAGTACTTC.

This rearrangement joins TRBV6-4 to TRBJ2-1; TRBD1 matches at 9 bases. V shed 5 bases, J shed 4 bases, and the junction held 6 bases outside the gene matches. Germline CDR1 is MRHNA and CDR2 is SNTAGT. The CDR3 spans 15 residues. As DNA, the CDR3 is TGTGCCAGCAGTCGCGGACAGGGGATTTACAATGAGCAGTTCTTC. Translation gives CASSRGQGIYNEQFF.